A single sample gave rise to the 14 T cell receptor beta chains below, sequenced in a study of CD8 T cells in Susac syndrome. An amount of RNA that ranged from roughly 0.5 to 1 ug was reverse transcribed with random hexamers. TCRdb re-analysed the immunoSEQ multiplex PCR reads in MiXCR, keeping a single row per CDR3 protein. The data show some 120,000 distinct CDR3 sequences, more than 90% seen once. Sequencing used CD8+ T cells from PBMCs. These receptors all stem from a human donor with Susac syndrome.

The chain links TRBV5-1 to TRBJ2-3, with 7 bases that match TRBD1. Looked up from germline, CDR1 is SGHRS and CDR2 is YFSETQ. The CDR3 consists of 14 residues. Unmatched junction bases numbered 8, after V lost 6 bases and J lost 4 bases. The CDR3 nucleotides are TGCGCCAGCAATTTGGACAGGTCGCCAGATACGCAGTATTTT. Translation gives CASNLDRSPDTQYF.

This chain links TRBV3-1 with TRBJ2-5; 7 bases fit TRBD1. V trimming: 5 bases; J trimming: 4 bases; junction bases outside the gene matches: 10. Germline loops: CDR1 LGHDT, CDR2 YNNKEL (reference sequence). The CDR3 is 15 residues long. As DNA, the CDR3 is TGTGCCAGCAGCGCTCGGGACAGAGACCTAGAGACCCAGTACTTC. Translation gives CASSARDRDLETQYF.

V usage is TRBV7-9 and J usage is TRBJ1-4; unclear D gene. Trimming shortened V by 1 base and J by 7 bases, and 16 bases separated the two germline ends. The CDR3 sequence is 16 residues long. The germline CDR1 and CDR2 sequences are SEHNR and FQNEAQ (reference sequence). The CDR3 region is CASSLGPGIGSEKLFF. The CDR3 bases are TGTGCCAGCAGCTTAGGTCCGGGAATTGGGAGTGAAAAACTGTTTTTT.

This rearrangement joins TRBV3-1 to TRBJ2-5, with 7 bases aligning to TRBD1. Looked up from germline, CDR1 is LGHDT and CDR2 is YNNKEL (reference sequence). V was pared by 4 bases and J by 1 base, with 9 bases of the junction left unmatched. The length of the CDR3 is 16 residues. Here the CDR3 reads CASSPRGPGSQETQYF. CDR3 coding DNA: TGTGCCAGCAGCCCAAGGGGGCCAGGGAGCCAAGAGACCCAGTACTTC.

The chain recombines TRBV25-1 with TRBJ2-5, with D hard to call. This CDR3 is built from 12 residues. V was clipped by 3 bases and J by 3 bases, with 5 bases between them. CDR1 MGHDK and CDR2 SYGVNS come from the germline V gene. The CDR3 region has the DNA TGTGCCAGCAGTGATACCGAAGAGACCCAGTACTTC. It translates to CASSDTEETQYF.

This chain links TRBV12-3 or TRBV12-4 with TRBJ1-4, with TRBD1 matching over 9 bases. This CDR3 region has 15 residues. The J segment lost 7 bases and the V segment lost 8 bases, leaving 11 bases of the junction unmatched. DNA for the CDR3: TGTGCCAGCCGCATTGGGACAGGGTATACTGAAAAACTGTTTTTT. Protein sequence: CASRIGTGYTEKLFF.

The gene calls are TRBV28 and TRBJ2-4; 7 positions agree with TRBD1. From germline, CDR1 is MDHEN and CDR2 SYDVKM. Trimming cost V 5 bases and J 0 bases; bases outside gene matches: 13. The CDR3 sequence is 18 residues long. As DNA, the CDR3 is TGTGCCAGCAGTCCAGGACAGGCTTCGGCTTTAGCCAAAAACATTCAGTACTTC. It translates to CASSPGQASALAKNIQYF.

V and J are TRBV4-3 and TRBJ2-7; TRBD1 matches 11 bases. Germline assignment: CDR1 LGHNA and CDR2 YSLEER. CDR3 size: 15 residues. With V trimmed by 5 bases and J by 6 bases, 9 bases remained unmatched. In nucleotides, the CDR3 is TGCGCCAGCAGCACTATAGGGACAGGGGGGTTCGAGCAGTACTTC. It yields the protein CASSTIGTGGFEQYF.

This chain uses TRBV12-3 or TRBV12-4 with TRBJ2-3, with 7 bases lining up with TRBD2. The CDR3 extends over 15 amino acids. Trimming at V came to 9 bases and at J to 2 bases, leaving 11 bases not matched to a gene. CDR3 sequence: CASASGAGVTDTQYF. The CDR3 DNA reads TGTGCCAGTGCCTCGGGCGCGGGGGTCACAGATACGCAGTATTTT.

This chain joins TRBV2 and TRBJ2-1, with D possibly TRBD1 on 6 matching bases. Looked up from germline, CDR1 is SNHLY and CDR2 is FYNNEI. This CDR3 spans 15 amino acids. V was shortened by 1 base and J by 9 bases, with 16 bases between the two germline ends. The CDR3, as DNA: TGTGCCAGCAGTGAAGGGGGGCTTGGGTTCGGTGAGCAGTTCTTC. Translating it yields CASSEGGLGFGEQFF. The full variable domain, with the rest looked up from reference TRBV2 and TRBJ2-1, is EPEVTQTPSHQVTQMGQEVILRCVPISNHLYFYWYRQILGQKVEFLVSFYNNEISEKSEIFDDQFSVERPDGSNFTLKIRSTKLEDSAMYFCASSEGGLGFGEQFFGPGTRLTVL.

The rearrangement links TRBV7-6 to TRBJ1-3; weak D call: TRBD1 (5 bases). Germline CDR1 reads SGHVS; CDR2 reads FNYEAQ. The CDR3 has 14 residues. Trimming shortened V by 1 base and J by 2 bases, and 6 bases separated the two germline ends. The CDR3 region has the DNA TGTGCCAGCAGCTTAGGGACAACTGGAAACACCATATATTTT. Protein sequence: CASSLGTTGNTIYF.

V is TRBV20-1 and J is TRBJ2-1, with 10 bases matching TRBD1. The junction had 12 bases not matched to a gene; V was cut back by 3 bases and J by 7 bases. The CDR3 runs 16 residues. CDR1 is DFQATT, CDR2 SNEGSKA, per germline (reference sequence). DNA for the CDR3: TGCAGTGCTAGGGGAGAACCGGGACAGGGGCGTAATGAGCAGTTCTTC. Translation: CSARGEPGQGRNEQFF.

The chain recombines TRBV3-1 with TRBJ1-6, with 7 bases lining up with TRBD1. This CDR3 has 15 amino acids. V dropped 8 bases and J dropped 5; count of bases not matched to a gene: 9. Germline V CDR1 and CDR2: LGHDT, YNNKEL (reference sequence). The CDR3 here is CASRRLDRDNSPLHF. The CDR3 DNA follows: TGTGCCAGCCGCCGGCTCGACAGGGATAATTCACCCCTCCACTTT.

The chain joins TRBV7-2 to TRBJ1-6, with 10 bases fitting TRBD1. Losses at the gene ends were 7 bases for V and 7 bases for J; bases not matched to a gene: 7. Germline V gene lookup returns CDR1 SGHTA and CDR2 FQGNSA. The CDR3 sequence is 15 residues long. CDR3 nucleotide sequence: TGTGCCAGCACCCTACCGGGACAGGGGAATTCACCCCTCCACTTT. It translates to CASTLPGQGNSPLHF. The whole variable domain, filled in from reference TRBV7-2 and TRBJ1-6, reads GAGVSQSPSNKVTEKGKDVELRCDPISGHTALYWYRQSLGQGLEFLIYFQGNSAPDKSGLPSDRFSAERTGGSVSTLTIQRTQQEDSAVYLCASTLPGQGNSPLHFGNGTRLTVT.